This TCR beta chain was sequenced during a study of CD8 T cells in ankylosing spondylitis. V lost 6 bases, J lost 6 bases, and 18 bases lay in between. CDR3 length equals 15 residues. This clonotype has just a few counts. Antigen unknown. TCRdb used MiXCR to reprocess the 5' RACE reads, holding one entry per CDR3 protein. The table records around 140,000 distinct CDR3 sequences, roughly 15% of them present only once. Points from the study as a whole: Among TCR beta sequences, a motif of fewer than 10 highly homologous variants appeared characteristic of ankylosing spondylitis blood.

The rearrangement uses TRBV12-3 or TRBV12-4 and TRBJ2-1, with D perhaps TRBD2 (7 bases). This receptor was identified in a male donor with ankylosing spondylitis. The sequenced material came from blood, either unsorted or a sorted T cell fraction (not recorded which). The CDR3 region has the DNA TGTGCCAGCAGCCTTTTGGGGGGGCCAGGCAATGAGCAGTTCTTC. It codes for CASSLLGGPGNEQFF.